The clone carrying this T cell receptor (beta chain) was detected a few times. What it binds is not known. This sample stems from a study of blood T cells in healthy people across ages. General study points: Shifts in expanded clonotypes may have been confounded by donor CMV status, which was unknown. Unsorted PBMC material precluded a definitive naive versus antigen-experienced comparison. Whereas aged donors had fewer naive CD4+ cells, long-lived donors had more of them and higher diversity.

The total RNA that was extracted per sample amounted to at least 5 micrograms. Primers used in a second PCR of roughly 7 to 12 cycles were a sample-barcoded 5' primer and a J-beta primer mix. TCRdb re-called the 5' RACE reads through MiXCR, storing one row per CDR3 protein. This sample yields more than 1.4 million distinct CDR3 sequences, of which around 39% are seen a single time; 7.9% belongs to the top ten. Germline CDR1 LGHNA, CDR2 YNFKEQ. Trimming took 0 bases from V and 2 from J, leaving 10 bases between them. This CDR3 comprises 15 residues. The rearrangement joins TRBV4-2 to TRBJ2-5; a weak D match, TRBD2 (5 bases). The TCR originated in a woman under 30 in good health. Sequences were obtained from blood. In DNA, the CDR3 is TGTGCCAGCAGCCAAGAGGGAGCGGAACAAGAGACCCAGTACTTC. Translated, it gives CASSQEGAEQETQYF.